These 11 T cell receptor beta chains share one sample of origin, sequenced in a study of T cell repertoires in cytomegalovirus infection. TCRdb passed the reads through MiXCR, listing each CDR3 protein once. Of about 300,000 distinct CDR3 sequences listed, 9.6% were seen once; the top ten hold 2% to 3%. Sample: PBMCs. The source of these receptors is a human donor in good health (CMV status not recorded). Some clones in this sample may be carry-over from other donors' samples.

This clonotype was picked up many times. The chain carries TRBV11-2 and TRBJ2-7; D call uncertain. V shed 0 bases and J shed 6 bases, with 12 bases lying between them. Germline V gene sequence: CDR1 SGHAT, CDR2 FQNNGV. This CDR3 spans 14 amino acids. DNA of the CDR3: TGTGCCAGCAGCTTAGAAGAGATCACCCTCGAGCAGTACGTC. Translated: CASSLEEITLEQYV.

This clonotype was seen many times. The chain carries TRBV12-3 or TRBV12-4 and TRBJ1-6, with a weak D call TRBD1 (5 bases). The CDR3 extends over 14 amino acids. Trimming removed 4 bases at V and 7 bases at J, with 11 bases between. In nucleotides, the CDR3 is TGTGCCAGCAGTTCGGGGGGTCGAAATTCACCCCTCCACTTT. This sequence encodes CASSSGGRNSPLHF.

This clonotype was detected ten times or more. The V gene is TRBV7-2, the J gene TRBJ1-1; D remains ambiguous. Germline loops: CDR1 SGHTA, CDR2 FQGNSA. Trimming took 5 bases from V and 3 from J, leaving 10 bases between them. This CDR3 spans 13 amino acids. CDR3 coding DNA: TGTGCCAGCAGCATAAAGTGGGACACTGAAGCTTTCTTT. Amino acids: CASSIKWDTEAFF.

This clonotype was counted at least ten times. The rearrangement uses TRBV20-1 and TRBJ2-1; 15 bases fit TRBD2. J was trimmed by 7 bases and V by 3 bases; bases with no gene match: 13. The CDR3 has 18 amino acids. Germline V gene data show CDR1 as DFQATT and CDR2 as SNEGSKA (reference sequence). The CDR3 nucleotides are TGCAGTGCTAGGGGGACTAGCGGGGGGCCCAGGGGAAGGAATGAGCAGTTCTTC. Encoded protein: CSARGTSGGPRGRNEQFF.

This clonotype was observed at least ten times. The chain carries TRBV5-5 and TRBJ2-2; the D is unclear. The germline V gene has CDR1 SGHKS and CDR2 YYEKEE (reference sequence). The CDR3 has 12 residues. The V end was cut by 7 bases, the J end by 3 bases, with 7 bases between. This CDR3 reads CASGPYTGELFF. In nucleotides, the CDR3 is TGTGCCAGCGGACCGTACACCGGGGAGCTGTTTTTT.

Ten or more counts support this clonotype. A read error may explain this, as a much larger clone is one base away. The rearrangement joins TRBV2 to TRBJ2-1; D is uncertain. With 3 bases removed from V and 5 bases from J, the gap between germline ends came to 2 bases. Germline V lookup: CDR1 SNHLY, CDR2 FYNNEI. This CDR3 comprises 11 residues. The CDR3, as DNA: TGTGCCAGCAGTGAGAACAATGAGCAGTTCTTC. Protein: CASSENNEQFF. Full variable domain (rest looked up from reference TRBV2 and TRBJ2-1): EPEVTQTPSHQVTQMGQEVILRCVPISNHLYFYWYRQILGQKVEFLVSFYNNEISEKSEIFDDQFSVERPDGSNFTLKIRSTKLEDSAMYFCASSENNEQFFGPGTRLTVL.

Ten or more counts support this clonotype. The V gene is TRBV4-2, the J gene TRBJ2-1; 7 bases are a match to TRBD2. CDR3 length equals 17 residues. J gave up 10 bases and V 0 bases, and 15 bases lay outside the gene matches. Germline CDR1 reads LGHNA; CDR2 reads YNFKEQ. CDR3: CASSQDSASGVRVEQFF. CDR3 nucleotides: TGTGCCAGCAGCCAAGATTCTGCTAGCGGCGTTCGTGTGGAGCAGTTCTTC.

In its sample, this clonotype was seen many times. This rearrangement joins TRBV5-4 to TRBJ2-1; TRBD2 aligns across 10 bases. The CDR3 is made up of 18 amino acids. The junction had 17 bases not matched to a gene; V was cut back by 7 bases and J by 4 bases. Per germline, CDR1 SGHNT and CDR2 YYREEE (reference sequence). CDR3: CASAAGASGGPLYNEQFF. The CDR3 bases are TGTGCCAGCGCAGCCGGGGCTAGCGGGGGCCCGTTATACAATGAGCAGTTCTTC.

This clonotype has more than one count but fewer than ten. The J gene is TRBJ1-1, the V gene TRBV29-1, with D possibly being TRBD1 (5 bases). This CDR3 is built from 13 residues. The germline V gene has CDR1 SQVTM and CDR2 ANQGSEA. Trimming removed 4 bases from V and 6 bases from J, with 15 bases in between. CDR3 region: CSVAGLGVAEAFF. The CDR3 DNA reads as TGCAGCGTTGCGGGGCTCGGGGTCGCTGAAGCTTTCTTT.

This clonotype has only a few counts. The chain has TRBV18 and TRBJ1-6; D not certain. The CDR3 extends over 16 amino acids. Germline V CDR1 and CDR2: KGHSH, LQKENI. V shed 5 bases and J shed 1 base, with 12 bases lying between them. In DNA form, the CDR3 reads TGTGCCAGCTCAGGGTCTTCAGGATCCTATAATTCACCCCTCCACTTT. It encodes CASSGSSGSYNSPLHF. Based on the CDR3 plus reference TRBV18 and TRBJ1-6, the full variable domain is NAGVMQNPRHLVRRRGQEARLRCSPMKGHSHVYWYRQLPEEGLKFMVYLQKENIIDESGMPKERFSAEFPKEGPSILRIQQVVRGDSAAYFCASSGSSGSYNSPLHFGNGTRLTVT.

This rearrangement joins TRBV18 to TRBJ1-1, with 11 bases fitting TRBD1. V gave up 1 base and J gave up 1 base; unmatched junction bases: 5. Germline V gene data show CDR1 as KGHSH and CDR2 as LQKENI. The CDR3 has 17 amino acids. The CDR3 sequence: CASSPQDRGRGNTEAFF. CDR3 nucleotide sequence: TGTGCCAGCTCACCACAGGACAGGGGGCGCGGGAACACTGAAGCTTTCTTT.